Below, 15 T cell receptor beta chains from the same sample are listed, as sequenced in a study of T cells in localized non-small cell lung cancer. Sequencing was performed with immunoSEQ multiplex PCR; in TCRdb, only in-frame clones are kept and a portion is missing. Among around 23,000 clones listed, roughly 90% were seen once. The specimen comprised peripheral blood mononuclear cells, sampled before any cancer treatment. These receptors came from a male donor aged 60 or over with stage II lung adenocarcinoma.

This clone has only one observation. The chain carries TRBV6-1 and TRBJ2-7; 11 positions agree with TRBD2. J gave up 9 bases and V 7 bases, and 8 bases lay outside the gene matches. This CDR3 contains 13 residues. Germline lookup yields CDR1 MNHNS and CDR2 SASEGT. The CDR3 nucleotides are TGTGCCAGCACACCGGGACTAGCGGTAGCGCAGTACTTC. Encoded protein: CASTPGLAVAQYF.

CDR3 DNA: TGTGCCAGCAGCCTGCTTCTGCGAGTTTCTGGGGCCAACGTCCTGACTTTC. It translates to CASSLLLRVSGANVLTF. This rearrangement joins TRBV5-4 to TRBJ2-6; D gene unclear. Trimming shortened V by 4 bases and J by 1 base, and 15 bases separated the two germline ends. This CDR3 contains 17 residues. The germline CDR1 and CDR2 sequences are SGHNT and YYREEE (reference sequence).

The chain has TRBV29-1 and TRBJ1-5; D ambiguous. The V end was cut by 3 bases, the J end by 2 bases, with 8 bases between. Germline values: CDR1 SQVTM, CDR2 ANQGSEA. The CDR3 is 13 amino acids. The DNA for the CDR3 is TGCAGCGTTGATATAGGAGGCAATCAGCCCCAGCATTTT. It specifies CSVDIGGNQPQHF.

This sequence joins TRBV6-6 and TRBJ2-2; possibly TRBD1 for D (6 bases). The germline V gene encodes CDR1 MNHNY and CDR2 SVGAGI (reference sequence). The CDR3 sequence is 15 residues long. With 5 bases removed from V and 3 bases from J, the gap between germline ends came to 13 bases. This chain's CDR3 is CASSPHDRYTGELFF. CDR3 bases: TGTGCCAGCAGTCCCCACGACAGGTACACCGGGGAGCTGTTTTTT.

V and J are TRBV6-1 and TRBJ2-7; D unresolved. Trimming left V 2 bases short and J 5 bases short, with 16 bases between. CDR1 and CDR2 (germline): MNHNS, SASEGT. The CDR3 extends over 15 amino acids. The CDR3 region is CASSEWVLGRDEQYF. CDR3 bases: TGTGCCAGCAGTGAATGGGTGTTGGGTAGGGACGAGCAGTACTTC.

The chain recombines TRBV5-5 with TRBJ2-1, with no clear D. With 4 bases removed from V and 8 bases from J, the gap between germline ends came to 7 bases. The CDR3 is 11 residues long. CDR1 SGHKS and CDR2 YYEKEE come from the germline V gene (reference sequence). CDR3 nucleotides: TGTGCCAGCAGCCTTAGTGATGAGCAGTTCTTC. This codes for CASSLSDEQFF. Full variable domain (remainder filled in from reference TRBV5-5 and TRBJ2-1): DAGVTQSPTHLIKTRGQQVTLRCSPISGHKSVSWYQQVLGQGPQFIFQYYEKEERGRGNFPDRFSARQFPNYSSELNVNALLLGDSALYLCASSLSDEQFFGPGTRLTVL.

This clone has only one observation. The V gene is TRBV28, the J gene TRBJ2-1; D ambiguous. The CDR3 length is 12 residues. The germline CDR1 and CDR2 sequences are MDHEN and SYDVKM. V was pared by 2 bases and J by 4 bases, with 3 bases between. CDR3: CASSLIYNEQFF. The DNA for the CDR3 is TGTGCCAGCAGTTTAATTTACAATGAGCAGTTCTTC.

This clone was seen just once. The rearrangement uses TRBV5-4 and TRBJ2-1; the D gene is possibly TRBD1 (5 bases). The CDR3 totals 16 residues. Per germline, CDR1 SGHNT and CDR2 YYREEE (reference sequence). V was clipped by 0 bases and J by 4 bases, with 14 bases between them. CDR3 region: CASSLGSQGAYNEQFF. CDR3 sequence (DNA): TGTGCCAGCAGCTTGGGTTCCCAGGGCGCTTACAATGAGCAGTTCTTC.

The CDR3 sequence: CASSLAGDNEQFF. In DNA form, the CDR3 reads TGCGCCAGCAGCTTGGCGGGGGACAATGAGCAGTTCTTC. The chain couples TRBV5-1 to TRBJ2-1; tentative D call: TRBD2 (6 bases). The CDR3 spans 13 residues. Germline V gives CDR1 SGHRS, CDR2 YFSETQ. V lost 0 bases and J 5 bases, leaving 6 bases between the germline ends.

Here the CDR3 reads CASSLAGQGTYNEQFF. The CDR3 DNA follows: TGTGCCAGCAGTTTAGCGGGACAGGGAACCTACAATGAGCAGTTCTTC. The rearrangement uses TRBV28 and TRBJ2-1; 9 bases map to TRBD1. The junction had 4 bases not matched to a gene; V was cut back by 2 bases and J by 2 bases. The CDR3 runs 16 residues. Germline V gives CDR1 MDHEN, CDR2 SYDVKM.

The J gene is TRBJ2-1, the V gene TRBV7-3; D remains unclear. Germline V gene lookup returns CDR1 SGHTA and CDR2 FQGTGA. V gave up 4 bases and J gave up 8 bases, with 12 bases separating them. The CDR3 is made up of 13 amino acids. DNA of the CDR3: TGTGCCAGCAGCTCCGGCGCTTACGATGAGCAGTTCTTC. It is translated as CASSSGAYDEQFF.

The rearrangement joins TRBV6-5 to TRBJ1-3; D unresolved. CDR1 is MNHEY, CDR2 SVGAGI, per germline. CDR3 length equals 13 residues. V lost 8 bases and J lost 1, with 9 bases in between. CDR3 residues: CASDAFSGNTIYF. Here the CDR3 DNA reads TGTGCCAGCGACGCGTTTTCTGGAAACACCATATATTTT.

This clone came up a few times. The chain is built from TRBV4-1 and TRBJ2-3; 8 nucleotides match TRBD2. The CDR3 extends over 18 amino acids. V lost 7 bases to trimming and J lost 6 bases; unmatched junction nucleotides: 21. Germline V lookup: CDR1 MGHRA, CDR2 YSYEKL. CDR3 in DNA: TGCGCCAGCAAACACCATAGGGGGGCGGGAGGACGTTCGGATACGCAGTATTTT. Amino acids: CASKHHRGAGGRSDTQYF.

V is TRBV6-1 and J is TRBJ2-2, with 8 bases fitting TRBD1. The germline V gene encodes CDR1 MNHNS and CDR2 SASEGT. This CDR3 is 15 amino acids long. The trim removed 3 bases at V and 6 bases at J, leaving 6 bases unmatched. CDR3 sequence: CASSEHQGAAGELFF. The CDR3 region has the DNA TGTGCCAGCAGTGAGCACCAGGGGGCCGCCGGGGAGCTGTTTTTT.

The chain has TRBV29-1 and TRBJ1-2; D remains ambiguous. Germline CDR1 is SQVTM and CDR2 is ANQGSEA. V was clipped by 6 bases and J by 8 bases, with 7 bases between them. The CDR3 runs 9 residues. Here the CDR3 DNA reads TGCAGCGTGGATGTAGGCTACACCTTC. This gives the protein CSVDVGYTF.